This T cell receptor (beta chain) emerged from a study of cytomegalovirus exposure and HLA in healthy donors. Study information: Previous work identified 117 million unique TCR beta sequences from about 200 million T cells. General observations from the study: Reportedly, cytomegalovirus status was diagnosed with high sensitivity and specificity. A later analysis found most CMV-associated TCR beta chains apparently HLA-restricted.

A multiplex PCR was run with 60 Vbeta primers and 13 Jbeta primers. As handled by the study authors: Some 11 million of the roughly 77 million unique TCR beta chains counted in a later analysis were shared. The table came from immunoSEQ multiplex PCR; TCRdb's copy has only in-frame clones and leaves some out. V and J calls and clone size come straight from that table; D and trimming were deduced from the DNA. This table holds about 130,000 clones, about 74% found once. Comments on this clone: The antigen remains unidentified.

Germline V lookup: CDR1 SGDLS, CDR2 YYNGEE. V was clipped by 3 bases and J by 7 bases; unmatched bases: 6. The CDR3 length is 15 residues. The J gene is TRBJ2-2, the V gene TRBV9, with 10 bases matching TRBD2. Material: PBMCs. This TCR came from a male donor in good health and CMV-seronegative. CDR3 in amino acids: CASSASGGAVGELFF. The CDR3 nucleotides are TGTGCCAGCAGCGCGAGCGGGGGGGCCGTCGGGGAGCTGTTTTTT.